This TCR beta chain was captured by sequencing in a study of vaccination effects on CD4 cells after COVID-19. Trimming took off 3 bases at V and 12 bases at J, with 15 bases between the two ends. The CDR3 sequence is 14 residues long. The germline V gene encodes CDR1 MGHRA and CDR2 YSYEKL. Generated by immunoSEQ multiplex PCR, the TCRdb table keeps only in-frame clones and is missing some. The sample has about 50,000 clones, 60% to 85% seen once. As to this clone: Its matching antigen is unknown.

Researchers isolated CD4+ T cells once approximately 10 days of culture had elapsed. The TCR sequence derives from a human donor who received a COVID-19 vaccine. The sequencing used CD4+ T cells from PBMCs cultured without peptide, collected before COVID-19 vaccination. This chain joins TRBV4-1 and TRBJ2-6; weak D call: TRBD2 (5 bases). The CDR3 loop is CASSQPGSFAVLTF. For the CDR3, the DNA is TGCGCCAGCAGCCAGCCGGGATCCTTCGCCGTCCTGACTTTC.